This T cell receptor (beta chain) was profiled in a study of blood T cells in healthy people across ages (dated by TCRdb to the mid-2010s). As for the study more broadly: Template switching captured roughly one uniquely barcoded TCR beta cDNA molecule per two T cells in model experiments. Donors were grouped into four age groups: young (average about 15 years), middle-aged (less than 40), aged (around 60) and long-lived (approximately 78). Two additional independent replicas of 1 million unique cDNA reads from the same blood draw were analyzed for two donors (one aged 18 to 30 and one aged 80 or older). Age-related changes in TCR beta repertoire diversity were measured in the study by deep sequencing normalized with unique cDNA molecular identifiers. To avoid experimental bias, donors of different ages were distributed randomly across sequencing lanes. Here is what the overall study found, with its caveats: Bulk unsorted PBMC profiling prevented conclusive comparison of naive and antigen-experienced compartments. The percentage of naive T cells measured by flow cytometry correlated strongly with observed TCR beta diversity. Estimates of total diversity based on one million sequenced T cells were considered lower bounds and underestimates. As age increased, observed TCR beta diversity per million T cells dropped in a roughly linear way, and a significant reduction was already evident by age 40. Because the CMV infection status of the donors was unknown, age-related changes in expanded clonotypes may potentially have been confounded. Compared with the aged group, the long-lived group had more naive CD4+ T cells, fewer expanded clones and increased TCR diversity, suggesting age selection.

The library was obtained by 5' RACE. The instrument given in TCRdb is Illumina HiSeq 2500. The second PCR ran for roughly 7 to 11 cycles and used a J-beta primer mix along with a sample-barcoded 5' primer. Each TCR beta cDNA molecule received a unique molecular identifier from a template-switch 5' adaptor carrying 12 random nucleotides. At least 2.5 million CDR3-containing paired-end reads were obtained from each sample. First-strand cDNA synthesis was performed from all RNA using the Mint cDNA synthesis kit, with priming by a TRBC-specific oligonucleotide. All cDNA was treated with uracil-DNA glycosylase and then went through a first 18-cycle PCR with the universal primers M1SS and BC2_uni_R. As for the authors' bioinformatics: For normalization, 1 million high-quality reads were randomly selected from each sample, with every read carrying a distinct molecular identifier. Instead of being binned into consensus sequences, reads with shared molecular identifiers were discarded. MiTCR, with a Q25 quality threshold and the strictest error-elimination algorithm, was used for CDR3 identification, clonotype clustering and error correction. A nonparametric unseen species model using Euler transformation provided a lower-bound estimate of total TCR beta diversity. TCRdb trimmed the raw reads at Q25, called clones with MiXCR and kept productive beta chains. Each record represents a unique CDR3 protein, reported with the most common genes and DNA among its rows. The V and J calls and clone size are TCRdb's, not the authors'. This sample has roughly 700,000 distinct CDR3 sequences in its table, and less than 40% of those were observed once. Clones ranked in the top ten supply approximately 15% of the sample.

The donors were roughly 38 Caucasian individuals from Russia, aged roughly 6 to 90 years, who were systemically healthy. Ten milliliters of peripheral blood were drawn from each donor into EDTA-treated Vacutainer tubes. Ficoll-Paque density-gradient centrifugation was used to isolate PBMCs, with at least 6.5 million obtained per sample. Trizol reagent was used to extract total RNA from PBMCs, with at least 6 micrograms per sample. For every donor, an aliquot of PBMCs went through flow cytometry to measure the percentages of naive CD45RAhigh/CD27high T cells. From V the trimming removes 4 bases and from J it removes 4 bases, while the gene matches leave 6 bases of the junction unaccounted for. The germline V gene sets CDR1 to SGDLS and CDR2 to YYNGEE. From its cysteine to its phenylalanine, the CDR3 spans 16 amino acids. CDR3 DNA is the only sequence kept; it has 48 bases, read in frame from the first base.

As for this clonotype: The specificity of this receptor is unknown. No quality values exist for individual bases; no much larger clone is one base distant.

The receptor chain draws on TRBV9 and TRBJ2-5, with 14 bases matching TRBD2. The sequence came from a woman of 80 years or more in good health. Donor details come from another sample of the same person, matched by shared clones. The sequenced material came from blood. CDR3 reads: CASSPSTSGRAETQYF. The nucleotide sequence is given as TGTGCCAGCAGCCCTTCGACTAGCGGGAGGGCAGAGACCCAGTACTTC. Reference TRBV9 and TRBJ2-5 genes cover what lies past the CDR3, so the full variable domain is DSGVTQTPKHLITATGQRVTLRCSPRSGDLSVYWYQQSLDQGLQFLIQYYNGEERAKGNILERFSAQQFPDLHSELNLSSLELGDSALYFCASSPSTSGRAETQYFGPGTRLLVL.